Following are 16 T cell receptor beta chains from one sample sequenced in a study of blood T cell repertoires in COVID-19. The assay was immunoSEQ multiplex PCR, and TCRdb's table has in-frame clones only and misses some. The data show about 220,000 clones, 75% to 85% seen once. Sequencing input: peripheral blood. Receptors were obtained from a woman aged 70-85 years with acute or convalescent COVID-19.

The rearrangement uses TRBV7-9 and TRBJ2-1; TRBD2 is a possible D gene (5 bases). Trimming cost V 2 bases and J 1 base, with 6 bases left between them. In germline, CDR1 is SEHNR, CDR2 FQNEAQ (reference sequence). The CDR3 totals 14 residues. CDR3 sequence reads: CASSLSGSYNEQFF. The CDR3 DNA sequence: TGTGCCAGCAGCTTATCGGGGTCCTACAATGAGCAGTTCTTC.

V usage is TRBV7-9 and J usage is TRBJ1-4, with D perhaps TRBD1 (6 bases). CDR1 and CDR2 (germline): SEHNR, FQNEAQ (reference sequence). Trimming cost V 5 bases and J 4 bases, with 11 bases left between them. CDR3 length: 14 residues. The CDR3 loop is CASSPDSLNEKLFF. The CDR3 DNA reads TGTGCCAGCAGCCCGGACAGCCTTAATGAAAAACTGTTTTTT.

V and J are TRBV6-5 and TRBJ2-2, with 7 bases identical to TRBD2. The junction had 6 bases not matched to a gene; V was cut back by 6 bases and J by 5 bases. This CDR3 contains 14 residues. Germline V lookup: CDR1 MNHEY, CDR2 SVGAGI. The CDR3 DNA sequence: TGTGCCAGCAGCCGGACTAGATATACCGGGGAGCTGTTTTTT. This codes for CASSRTRYTGELFF.

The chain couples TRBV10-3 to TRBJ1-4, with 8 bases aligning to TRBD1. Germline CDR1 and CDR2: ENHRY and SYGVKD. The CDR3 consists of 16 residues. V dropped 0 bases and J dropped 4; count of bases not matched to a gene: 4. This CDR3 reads CAISESGTGINEKLFF. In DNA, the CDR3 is TGTGCCATCAGTGAGTCGGGGACAGGCATTAATGAAAAACTGTTTTTT.

The CDR3 nucleotides are TGTGCCAGCAGCTTGGGGACTAGCGGGGGCTACGAGCAGTACTTC. It encodes CASSLGTSGGYEQYF. The genes are TRBV5-6 and TRBJ2-7, with 13 positions matching TRBD2. This CDR3 has 15 residues. The V gene's germline CDR1 is SGHDT and CDR2 YYEEEE. The V segment lost 0 bases and the J segment 3 bases; nucleotides outside the gene matches: 0.

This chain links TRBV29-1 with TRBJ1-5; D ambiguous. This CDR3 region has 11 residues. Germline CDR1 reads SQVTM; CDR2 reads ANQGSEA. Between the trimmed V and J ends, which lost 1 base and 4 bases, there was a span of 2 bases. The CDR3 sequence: CSVEANQPQHF. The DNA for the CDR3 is TGCAGCGTTGAAGCTAATCAGCCCCAGCATTTT.

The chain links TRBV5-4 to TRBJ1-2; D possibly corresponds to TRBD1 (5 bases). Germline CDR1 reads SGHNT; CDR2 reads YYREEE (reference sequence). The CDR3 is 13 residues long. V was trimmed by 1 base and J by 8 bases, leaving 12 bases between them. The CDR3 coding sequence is TGTGCCAGCAGCTTGTACGACAGTGGGGGCTACACCTTC. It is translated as CASSLYDSGGYTF.

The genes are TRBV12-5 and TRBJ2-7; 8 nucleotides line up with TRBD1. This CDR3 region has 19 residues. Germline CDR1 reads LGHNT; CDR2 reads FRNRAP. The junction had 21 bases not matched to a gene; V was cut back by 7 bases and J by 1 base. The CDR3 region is CASVTVPDRDEPLSYEQYF. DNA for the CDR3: TGTGCTAGTGTTACGGTACCGGACAGGGACGAACCTCTTTCCTACGAGCAGTACTTC.

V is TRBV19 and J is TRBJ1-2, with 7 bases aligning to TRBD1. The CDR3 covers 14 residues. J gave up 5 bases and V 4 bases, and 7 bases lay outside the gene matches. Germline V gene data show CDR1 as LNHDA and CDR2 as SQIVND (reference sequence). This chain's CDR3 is CASSRQGFLYGYTF. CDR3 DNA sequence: TGTGCCAGTAGTAGACAGGGATTTCTGTATGGCTACACCTTC. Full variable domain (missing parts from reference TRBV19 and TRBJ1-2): DGGITQSPKYLFRKEGQNVTLSCEQNLNHDAMYWYRQDPGQGLRLIYYSQIVNDFQKGDIAEGYSVSREKKESFPLTVTSAQKNPTAFYLCASSRQGFLYGYTFGSGTRLTVV.

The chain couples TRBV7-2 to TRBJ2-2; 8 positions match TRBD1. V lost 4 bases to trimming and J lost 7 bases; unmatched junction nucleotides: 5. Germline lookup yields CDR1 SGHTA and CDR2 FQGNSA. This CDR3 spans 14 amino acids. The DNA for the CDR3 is TGTGCCAGCAGCTCGGACAGGGCGGGCGGGGAGCTGTTTTTT. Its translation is CASSSDRAGGELFF.

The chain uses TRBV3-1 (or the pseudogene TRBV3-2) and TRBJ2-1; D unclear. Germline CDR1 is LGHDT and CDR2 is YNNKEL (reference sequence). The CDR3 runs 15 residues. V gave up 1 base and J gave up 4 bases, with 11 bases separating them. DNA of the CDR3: TGTGCCAGCAGCCAAGGGGCCAGATCTTACAATGAGCAGTTCTTC. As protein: CASSQGARSYNEQFF.

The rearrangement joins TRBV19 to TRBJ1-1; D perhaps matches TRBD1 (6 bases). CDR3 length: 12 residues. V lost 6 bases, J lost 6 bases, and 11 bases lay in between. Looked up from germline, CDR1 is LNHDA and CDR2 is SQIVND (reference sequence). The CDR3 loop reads CASSPRGSEAFF. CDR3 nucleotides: TGTGCCAGTAGCCCCAGGGGATCTGAAGCTTTCTTT.

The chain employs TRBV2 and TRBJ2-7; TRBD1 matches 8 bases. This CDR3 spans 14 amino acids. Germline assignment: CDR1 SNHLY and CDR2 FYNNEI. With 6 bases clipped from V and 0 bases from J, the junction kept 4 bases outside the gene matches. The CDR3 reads CASRGDRSSYEQYF. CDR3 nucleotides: TGTGCCAGCAGGGGGGACAGGAGCTCCTACGAGCAGTACTTC.

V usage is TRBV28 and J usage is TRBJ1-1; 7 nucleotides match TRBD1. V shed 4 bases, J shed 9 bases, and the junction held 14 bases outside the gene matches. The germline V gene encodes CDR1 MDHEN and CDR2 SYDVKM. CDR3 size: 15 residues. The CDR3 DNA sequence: TGTGCCAGCAGTTCCTCCGGACAGGCCGGAGGAAAAGCTTTCTTT. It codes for CASSSSGQAGGKAFF.

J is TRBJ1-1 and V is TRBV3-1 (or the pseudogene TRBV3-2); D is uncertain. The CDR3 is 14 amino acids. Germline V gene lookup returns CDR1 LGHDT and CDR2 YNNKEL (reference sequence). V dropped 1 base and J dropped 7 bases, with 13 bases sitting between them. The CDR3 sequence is CASSQASGRDEAFF. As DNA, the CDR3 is TGTGCCAGCAGCCAAGCGTCGGGGAGGGATGAAGCTTTCTTT.

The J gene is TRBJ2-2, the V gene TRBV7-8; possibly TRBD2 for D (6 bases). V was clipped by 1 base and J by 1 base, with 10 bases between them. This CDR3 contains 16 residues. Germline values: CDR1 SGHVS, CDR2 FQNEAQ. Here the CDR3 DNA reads TGTGCCAGCAGCTTAGGACGCGGGGAGAACACCGGGGAGCTGTTTTTT. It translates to CASSLGRGENTGELFF.